This passage covers 20 T cell receptor beta chains from one sample sequenced in a study of blood T cell repertoires in COVID-19 (dated by TCRdb to about 2020). The library was prepared using the immunoSEQ multiplex PCR assay. Drawn from immuneACCESS, this table holds only the in-frame rearrangements with V and J called that TCRdb kept. Clones are partly lost; checked studies trace under half to an unresolved V gene and leave the rest unexplained. Recorded for this sample are 150,000 to 200,000 clones; around 82% of them occurred a single time. The ten largest make up 7% of the sample. The sequencing sample was made of peripheral blood. The receptors were gathered from a woman in her forties with COVID-19, enrolled during active disease.

This chain links TRBV5-6 with TRBJ1-1, with D tentatively TRBD1 (6 bases). The CDR3 sequence is 16 residues long. V lost 7 bases and J lost 0, with 19 bases in between. The V gene's germline CDR1 is SGHDT and CDR2 YYEEEE. This chain's CDR3 is CASGRGGPLLNTEAFF. CDR3 bases: TGTGCCAGCGGAAGGGGGGGACCTTTATTGAACACTGAAGCTTTCTTT.

This rearrangement joins TRBV28 to TRBJ2-2; TRBD2 aligns across 11 bases. From germline, CDR1 is MDHEN and CDR2 SYDVKM. The trim removed 6 bases at V and 0 bases at J, leaving 0 bases unmatched. The CDR3 has 15 residues. For the CDR3, the DNA is TGTGCCAGCAGGACTAGCGGGGCGAACACCGGGGAGCTGTTTTTT. Its translation: CASRTSGANTGELFF.

The chain's CDR3 is CASRAFRGLDYGYTF. In DNA form, the CDR3 reads TGTGCCAGCAGGGCATTCAGGGGGCTGGACTATGGCTACACCTTC. V and J are TRBV6-5 and TRBJ1-2; 8 bases are shared with TRBD1. The germline V gene has CDR1 MNHEY and CDR2 SVGAGI. The CDR3 loop spans 15 amino acids. V lost 6 bases, J lost 3 bases, and 9 bases stayed unmatched.

The chain has TRBV7-9 and TRBJ1-4, with D maybe TRBD1 (6 bases). Germline values: CDR1 SEHNR, CDR2 FQNEAQ (reference sequence). The CDR3 runs to 15 residues. Trimming took off 1 base at V and 5 bases at J, with 11 bases between the two ends. This CDR3 reads CASSLVQGQNEKLFF. CDR3 DNA sequence: TGTGCCAGCAGCTTAGTCCAGGGGCAGAATGAAAAACTGTTTTTT. Combining the CDR3 with reference TRBV7-9 and TRBJ1-4 gives the whole variable domain DTGVSQNPRHKITKRGQNVTFRCDPISEHNRLYWYRQTLGQGPEFLTYFQNEAQLEKSRLLSDRFSAERPKGSFSTLEIQRTEQGDSAMYLCASSLVQGQNEKLFFGSGTQLSVL.

The gene calls are TRBV7-9 and TRBJ1-2; D gene ambiguous. With 2 bases removed from V and 0 bases from J, the gap between germline ends came to 7 bases. The CDR3 is made up of 14 amino acids. Germline V CDR1 and CDR2: SEHNR, FQNEAQ (reference sequence). The CDR3 nucleotides read TGTGCCAGCAGCTTAACAGAGACTAACTATGGCTACACCTTC. Amino acid sequence: CASSLTETNYGYTF.

The V call is TRBV7-9, the J call TRBJ1-3; weak D call: TRBD1 (5 bases). Germline V CDR1 and CDR2: SEHNR, FQNEAQ (reference sequence). The CDR3 is made up of 15 amino acids. The V and J ends lost 4 bases and 4 bases respectively, with 14 bases between them. CDR3 region: CASSSAGSPGNTIYF. The CDR3 nucleotides are TGTGCCAGCAGCTCGGCAGGGTCTCCCGGAAACACCATATATTTT.

DNA of the CDR3: TGTGCCACCAGCAGAGATTTAAAAGCCTCGCGAGAGACCCAGTACTTC. This encodes CATSRDLKASRETQYF. The genes are TRBV15 and TRBJ2-5; D gene unclear. Trimming pared 0 bases from V and 4 bases from J, leaving 15 bases between. Germline V gene data show CDR1 as LNHNV and CDR2 as YYDKDF (reference sequence). This CDR3 spans 16 amino acids.

This clone came up a few times. V is TRBV9 and J is TRBJ1-2; a weak D match, TRBD1 (6 bases). This CDR3 comprises 15 residues. CDR1 and CDR2 from the germline V gene are SGDLS and YYNGEE. V was shortened by 0 bases and J by 10 bases, with 19 bases between the two germline ends. CDR3 loop: CASSVGAGAGSDYTF. In nucleotides, the CDR3 is TGTGCCAGCAGCGTAGGGGCAGGGGCTGGGTCGGACTACACCTTC.

The rearrangement uses TRBV24-1 and TRBJ1-1; 9 bases map to TRBD1. Germline values: CDR1 KGHDR, CDR2 SFDVKD. The CDR3 is made up of 11 amino acids. V lost 7 bases, J lost 12 bases, and 5 bases stayed unmatched. As DNA, the CDR3 is TGTGCCACCAGGGGGGACAGGGCAACTTTCTTT. Its protein is CATRGDRATFF.

V is TRBV6-6 and J is TRBJ2-7; D gene ambiguous. CDR1 is MNHNY, CDR2 SVGAGI, per germline (reference sequence). The CDR3 runs to 12 residues. V lost 2 bases, J lost 3 bases, and 5 bases lay in between. For the CDR3, the DNA is TGTGCCAGCAGTTACCCCGGCTACGAGCAGTACTTC. As protein: CASSYPGYEQYF.

This rearrangement joins TRBV27 to TRBJ2-2; no firm D call. This CDR3 comprises 16 residues. V was clipped by 6 bases and J by 0 bases, with 14 bases between them. Germline V gene sequence: CDR1 MNHEY, CDR2 SMNVEV (reference sequence). In DNA form, the CDR3 reads TGTGCCAGCAGCCCCCTTTCGGTTTCGAACACCGGGGAGCTGTTTTTT. This sequence encodes CASSPLSVSNTGELFF.

This chain uses TRBV9 with TRBJ2-1; D possibly corresponds to TRBD2 (6 bases). The V gene lost 2 bases and the J gene lost 7 bases, with 13 bases spanning the gap. The CDR3 totals 14 residues. Germline loops: CDR1 SGDLS, CDR2 YYNGEE. The CDR3 region is CASSVGSSRNEQFF. CDR3 DNA sequence: TGTGCCAGCAGCGTCGGGAGTTCTCGAAATGAGCAGTTCTTC.

The CDR3 nucleotides are TGTGCCAGCTCACCCAGGCCCCAGGGCCAAGAGACCCAGTACTTC. Amino acids: CASSPRPQGQETQYF. The chain couples TRBV18 to TRBJ2-5, with a weak D call TRBD1 (5 bases). Germline CDR1 and CDR2: KGHSH and LQKENI. V was shortened by 3 bases and J by 1 base, with 12 bases between the two germline ends. The CDR3 is 15 residues long.

The gene calls are TRBV3-1 (or the pseudogene TRBV3-2) and TRBJ1-6; TRBD1 matches 7 bases. This CDR3 has 15 amino acids. CDR1 is LGHDT, CDR2 YNNKEL, per germline (reference sequence). V dropped 4 bases and J dropped 7; count of bases not matched to a gene: 7. This CDR3 is CASSLQQGSNSPLHF. The CDR3, as DNA: TGTGCCAGCAGCCTGCAACAGGGGTCGAATTCACCCCTCCACTTT.

V is TRBV18 and J is TRBJ2-7, with 15 bases fitting TRBD2. There are 18 residues in the CDR3. Germline CDR1 reads KGHSH; CDR2 reads LQKENI. J was trimmed by 1 base and V by 3 bases; bases with no gene match: 7. CDR3 sequence: CASSPQGTSGRSSYEQYF. The CDR3 coding sequence is TGTGCCAGCTCACCCCAGGGGACTAGCGGGAGGTCGTCCTACGAGCAGTACTTC.

The chain employs TRBV11-2 and TRBJ1-2, with TRBD1 matching over 9 bases. Per germline, CDR1 SGHAT and CDR2 FQNNGV. The CDR3 extends over 13 amino acids. Trimming took 4 bases from V and 11 from J; bases not matched to a gene: 8. The CDR3 here is CASSSRQGGIYTF. As DNA, the CDR3 is TGTGCCAGCAGCTCTCGACAGGGGGGGATTTACACCTTC. Combining the CDR3 with reference TRBV11-2 and TRBJ1-2 gives the whole variable domain EAGVAQSPRYKIIEKRQSVAFWCNPISGHATLYWYQQILGQGPKLLIQFQNNGVVDDSQLPKDRFSAERLKGVDSTLKIQPAKLEDSAVYLCASSSRQGGIYTFGSGTRLTVV.

V usage is TRBV27 and J usage is TRBJ1-2; no clear D. Trimming stripped 2 bases from V and 4 bases from J, with 8 bases between. This CDR3 has 13 amino acids. Germline V gene data show CDR1 as MNHEY and CDR2 as SMNVEV (reference sequence). This chain's CDR3 is CASSLEGSYGYTF. The CDR3, as DNA: TGTGCCAGCAGTTTAGAAGGGAGCTATGGCTACACCTTC.

J is TRBJ2-3 and V is TRBV7-8; TRBD1 is a possible D gene (6 bases). The CDR3 contains 16 residues. Between the trimmed V and J ends, which lost 0 bases and 5 bases, there was a span of 15 bases. Germline V gene data show CDR1 as SGHVS and CDR2 as FQNEAQ. The CDR3 region has the DNA TGTGCCAGCAGCTTAGCCCCTACAGGGTCACAAGATACGCAGTATTTT. Translated, it gives CASSLAPTGSQDTQYF.

This clone occurred once. CDR3 DNA sequence: TGTGCCAGCAGCTTAAAAATCGGGAATGCTGAAGCTTTCTTT. It yields the protein CASSLKIGNAEAFF. V is TRBV11-2 and J is TRBJ1-1; D not certain. The CDR3 covers 14 residues. V lost 2 bases to trimming and J lost 6 bases, with 13 bases between them. Germline V gene sequence: CDR1 SGHAT, CDR2 FQNNGV.

The chain links TRBV10-3 to TRBJ1-1; perhaps TRBD1 as D (5 bases). V was shortened by 11 bases and J by 1 base, with 26 bases between the two germline ends. CDR1 is ENHRY and CDR2 is SYGVKD in the germline V gene. The CDR3 length is 17 residues. The CDR3 loop is CALTSGTYKGPNTEAFF. The CDR3 DNA follows: TGTGCCCTCACATCCGGGACTTATAAAGGTCCGAACACTGAAGCTTTCTTT.